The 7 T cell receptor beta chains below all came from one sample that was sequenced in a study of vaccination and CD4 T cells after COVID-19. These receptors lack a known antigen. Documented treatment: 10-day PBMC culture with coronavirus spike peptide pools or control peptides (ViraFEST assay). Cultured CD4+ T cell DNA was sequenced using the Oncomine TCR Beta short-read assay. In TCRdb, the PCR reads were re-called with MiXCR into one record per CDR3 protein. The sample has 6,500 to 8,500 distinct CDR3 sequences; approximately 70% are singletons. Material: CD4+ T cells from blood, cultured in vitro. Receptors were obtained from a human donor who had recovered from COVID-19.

CDR3 region: CSVALGSSGPQETQYF. DNA for the CDR3: TGCAGCGTTGCCCTAGGCTCCTCGGGCCCCCAAGAGACCCAGTACTTC. The gene calls are TRBV29-1 and TRBJ2-5; D remains unclear. CDR1 and CDR2 (germline): SQVTM, ANQGSEA. The ends were cut back, 4 bases at V and 1 base at J, with 19 bases in the middle. CDR3 length: 16 residues.

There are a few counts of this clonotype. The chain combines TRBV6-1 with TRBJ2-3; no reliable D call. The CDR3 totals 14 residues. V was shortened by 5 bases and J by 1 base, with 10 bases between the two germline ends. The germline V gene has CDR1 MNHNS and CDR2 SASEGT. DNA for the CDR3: TGTGCCAGCAGTCTAGAGAGTGGCACAGATACGCAGTATTTT. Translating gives CASSLESGTDTQYF.

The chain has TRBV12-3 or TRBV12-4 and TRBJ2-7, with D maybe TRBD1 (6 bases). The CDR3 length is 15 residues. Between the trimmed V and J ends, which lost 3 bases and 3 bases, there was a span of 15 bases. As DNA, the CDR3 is TGTGCCAGCAGTTTCGTCGCACAGGGTGGCTACGAGCAGTACTTC. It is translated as CASSFVAQGGYEQYF.

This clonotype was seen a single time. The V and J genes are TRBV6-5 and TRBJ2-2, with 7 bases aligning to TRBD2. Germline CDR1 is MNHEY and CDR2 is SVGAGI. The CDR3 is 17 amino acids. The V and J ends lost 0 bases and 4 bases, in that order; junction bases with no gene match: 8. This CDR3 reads CASSYSTTPSGTGELFF. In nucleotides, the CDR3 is TGTGCCAGCAGTTACTCGACGACACCTAGCGGCACCGGGGAGCTGTTTTTT.

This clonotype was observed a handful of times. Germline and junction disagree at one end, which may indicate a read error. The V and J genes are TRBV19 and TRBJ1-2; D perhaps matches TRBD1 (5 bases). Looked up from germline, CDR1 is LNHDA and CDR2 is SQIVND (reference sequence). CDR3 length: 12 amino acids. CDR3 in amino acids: CASSIRNWGYTF. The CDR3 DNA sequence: TGTGCCAGTAGTATTCGGAATTGGGGCTACACCTTT.

The DNA of the CDR3 is TGTGCCAGCAGCCCCCGGAGGGGATTATCGAACACTGAAGCTTTCTTT. This translates into CASSPRRGLSNTEAFF. V usage is TRBV7-2 and J usage is TRBJ1-1; D is perhaps TRBD1 (5 bases). CDR3 length equals 16 residues. Germline CDR1 is SGHTA and CDR2 is FQGNSA. Trimming removed 5 bases from V and 1 base from J, with 17 bases in between.

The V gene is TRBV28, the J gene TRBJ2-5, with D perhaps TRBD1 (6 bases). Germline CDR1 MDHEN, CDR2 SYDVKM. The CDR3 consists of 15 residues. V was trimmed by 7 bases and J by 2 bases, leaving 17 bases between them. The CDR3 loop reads CASNGAAGAQETQYF. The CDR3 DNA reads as TGTGCCAGCAACGGGGCGGCAGGGGCACAAGAGACCCAGTACTTC.